The T cell receptor beta chain under discussion was sequenced for a study of cytomegalovirus exposure and HLA in healthy donors. J gave up 6 bases and V 5 bases, and 18 bases lay outside the gene matches. Germline CDR1 SGHTA, CDR2 FQGTGA. The CDR3 is 17 residues long. PCR involved 60 Vbeta and 13 Jbeta primers. Libraries were prepared by immunoSEQ multiplex PCR; TCRdb keeps only in-frame clonotypes and omits some of them. The data contain fewer than 110,000 clones, roughly 73% of them singletons. General study results and limits: Prior analysis indicated that the majority of TCR beta V segments exhibited productivity approximately 87% or approximately 30% of the time. Rare TCR sequences predominated, though certain public TCRs were found in many donors.

Comment on this clone: Its target is unknown.

The V and J genes are TRBV7-3 and TRBJ2-7; TRBD2 matches 8 bases. Sequenced: PBMCs. The clonotype comes from a man younger than 40 in good health and CMV-seronegative. This chain's CDR3 is CASSPSRLAGVGSEQYF. CDR3 DNA sequence: TGTGCCAGCAGCCCAAGTCGTCTAGCGGGTGTTGGTAGCGAGCAGTACTTC.